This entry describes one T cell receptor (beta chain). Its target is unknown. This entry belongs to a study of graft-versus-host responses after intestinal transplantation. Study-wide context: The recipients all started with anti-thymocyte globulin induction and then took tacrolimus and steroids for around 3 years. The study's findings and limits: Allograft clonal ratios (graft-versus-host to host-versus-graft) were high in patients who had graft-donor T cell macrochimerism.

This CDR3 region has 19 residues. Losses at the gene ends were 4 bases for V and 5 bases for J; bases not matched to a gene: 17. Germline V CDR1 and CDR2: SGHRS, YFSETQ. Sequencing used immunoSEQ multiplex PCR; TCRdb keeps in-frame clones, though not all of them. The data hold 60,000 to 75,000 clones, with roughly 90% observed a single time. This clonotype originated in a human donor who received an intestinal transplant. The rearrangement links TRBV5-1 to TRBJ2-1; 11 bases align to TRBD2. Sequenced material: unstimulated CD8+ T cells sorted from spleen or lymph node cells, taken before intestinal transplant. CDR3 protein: CASSPGTSGPLQGDNEQFF. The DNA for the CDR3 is TGCGCCAGCAGCCCGGGGACTAGCGGACCACTGCAAGGCGACAATGAGCAGTTCTTC.